The 21 T cell receptor beta chains reported below all come from one sample, sequenced in a study of blood T cell repertoires in COVID-19. The assay was immunoSEQ multiplex PCR, and TCRdb's table has in-frame clones only and misses some. The sample yields approximately 100,000 clones, 87% seen once. The source material was peripheral blood. These receptors came from a woman aged 30 to 39 with acute or convalescent COVID-19.

This clone was observed a single time. The chain links TRBV19 to TRBJ2-1; 12 nucleotides line up with TRBD2. CDR1 LNHDA and CDR2 SQIVND come from the germline V gene (reference sequence). The CDR3 runs 15 residues. V shed 5 bases, J shed 8 bases, and the junction held 7 bases outside the gene matches. CDR3 coding DNA: TGTGCCAGTAGTGATCTAGCGGGGGGGGCCCATGAGCAGTTCTTC. Translation: CASSDLAGGAHEQFF.

J is TRBJ1-5 and V is TRBV19, with D possibly matching TRBD1 (6 bases). CDR1 LNHDA and CDR2 SQIVND come from the germline V gene (reference sequence). The V gene lost 6 bases and the J gene lost 5 bases, with 11 bases spanning the gap. This CDR3 has 13 residues. The CDR3 DNA follows: TGTGCCAGTAGGCGGAAGGGGGATCAGCCCCAGCATTTT. It translates to CASRRKGDQPQHF.

CDR3 residues: CASSTGTQFNQPQHF. CDR3 in DNA: TGTGCCAGCAGCACGGGGACTCAATTCAATCAGCCCCAGCATTTT. The rearrangement links TRBV5-6 to TRBJ1-5; a weak D match, TRBD1 (5 bases). This CDR3 region has 15 residues. Germline V lookup: CDR1 SGHDT, CDR2 YYEEEE. V dropped 4 bases and J dropped 3 bases, with 14 bases sitting between them.

This chain links TRBV6-5 with TRBJ1-5; D gene uncertain. This CDR3 has 14 residues. V was pared by 5 bases and J by 0 bases, with 8 bases between. CDR1 MNHEY and CDR2 SVGAGI come from the germline V gene. The CDR3 loop reads CASSLDYSNQPQHF. CDR3 coding DNA: TGTGCCAGCAGTCTTGACTATAGCAATCAGCCCCAGCATTTT.

This clone appeared once. The chain couples TRBV28 to TRBJ1-5; a weak D match, TRBD1 (5 bases). V was clipped by 6 bases and J by 10 bases, with 16 bases between them. The germline V gene has CDR1 MDHEN and CDR2 SYDVKM. The CDR3 totals 13 residues. The CDR3 coding sequence is TGTGCCAGCAGAGCGGGACTCGTGGATCCCCAGCATTTT. Amino acid sequence: CASRAGLVDPQHF.

This clone has only one observation. The rearrangement links TRBV7-9 to TRBJ2-7; possible D gene TRBD1, 6 bases. CDR1 SEHNR and CDR2 FQNEAQ come from the germline V gene (reference sequence). The CDR3 spans 12 residues. The V end lost 11 bases, the J end lost 4 bases, and 15 bases lay between the germline ends. The CDR3 sequence: CAYRDKKYEQYF. CDR3 sequence (DNA): TGTGCCTACAGGGACAAGAAATACGAGCAGTACTTC.

This chain joins TRBV11-2 and TRBJ2-3, with no clear D. The V end was cut by 1 base, the J end by 2 bases, with 10 bases between. Germline lookup yields CDR1 SGHAT and CDR2 FQNNGV. CDR3 size: 15 residues. CDR3 loop: CASSLAGPTTDTQYF. CDR3 sequence (DNA): TGTGCCAGCAGCTTAGCAGGCCCAACCACAGATACGCAGTATTTT.

The chain joins TRBV21-1 to TRBJ2-3; the DNA was not compared with TRBD2, the D call given in the table. TRBV21-1 is recorded as a pseudogene. The CDR3 covers 18 residues. This chain's CDR3 is CASSKALGLAGSEDTQYF. The CDR3 bases are TGTGCCAGCAGCAAAGCGCTCGGACTAGCGGGGTCGGAAGATACGCAGTATTTT.

The genes are TRBV28 and TRBJ2-4, with D uncertain. Looked up from germline, CDR1 is MDHEN and CDR2 is SYDVKM. The CDR3 extends over 12 amino acids. V was shortened by 3 bases and J by 7 bases, with 7 bases between the two germline ends. CDR3 sequence reads: CASSLAVNIQYF. The CDR3 nucleotides are TGTGCCAGCAGTTTGGCCGTTAACATTCAGTACTTC.

The chain couples TRBV6-5 to TRBJ2-1, with 9 bases aligning to TRBD1. J gave up 4 bases and V 11 bases, and 9 bases lay outside the gene matches. Looked up from germline, CDR1 is MNHEY and CDR2 is SVGAGI. This CDR3 comprises 14 residues. The CDR3 bases are TGTGCCTGTAAAGGGACAGGGTCTTACAATGAGCAGTTCTTC. This translates into CACKGTGSYNEQFF.

The J gene is TRBJ1-2, the V gene TRBV2, with a weak D call TRBD1 (6 bases). Trimming took 0 bases from V and 8 from J, leaving 16 bases between them. The CDR3 is 15 amino acids. The germline V gene encodes CDR1 SNHLY and CDR2 FYNNEI. Here the CDR3 reads CASSEAQGSRFGYTF. The CDR3 DNA follows: TGTGCCAGCAGTGAAGCGCAGGGGAGCAGATTCGGCTACACCTTC. Looking up the rest from reference TRBV2 and TRBJ1-2 gives the full variable domain: EPEVTQTPSHQVTQMGQEVILRCVPISNHLYFYWYRQILGQKVEFLVSFYNNEISEKSEIFDDQFSVERPDGSNFTLKIRSTKLEDSAMYFCASSEAQGSRFGYTFGSGTRLTVV.

The genes are TRBV5-6 and TRBJ1-6; possibly TRBD1 for D (6 bases). CDR1 SGHDT and CDR2 YYEEEE come from the germline V gene. The CDR3 sequence is 16 residues long. Between the trimmed V and J ends, which lost 4 bases and 0 bases, there was a span of 11 bases. CDR3 coding DNA: TGTGCCAGCAGCCAAGGACAGAGCTCCTATAATTCACCCCTCCACTTT. Residues: CASSQGQSSYNSPLHF.

The chain uses TRBV24-1 and TRBJ2-1, with 12 bases lining up with TRBD2. The germline V gene has CDR1 KGHDR and CDR2 SFDVKD. Trimming at V came to 5 bases and at J to 7 bases, leaving 5 bases not matched to a gene. The CDR3 is 15 residues long. The CDR3 loop is CATSGGLAGLNEQFF. The DNA of the CDR3 is TGTGCCACCAGTGGTGGACTAGCGGGGTTAAATGAGCAGTTCTTC.

The gene calls are TRBV12-1 and TRBJ1-2. TRBV12-1 is a pseudogene segment. The CDR3 spans 17 residues. The CDR3 DNA follows: TGTGCCAGCAGCTCTCAATATTCCGGGACTCCTAACTATGGCTACACCTTC. It codes for CASSSQYSGTPNYGYTF.

CDR3 region: CASSLTGTEYF. The CDR3 DNA sequence: TGTGCCAGCAGCCTGACAGGGACAGAGTACTTC. The chain has TRBV11-2 and TRBJ2-7; 7 bases align to TRBD1. This CDR3 is built from 11 residues. Germline CDR1 SGHAT, CDR2 FQNNGV. Trimming took 5 bases from V and 11 from J; bases not matched to a gene: 6.

The V call is TRBV5-6, the J call TRBJ2-3; possibly TRBD2 for D (5 bases). V lost 4 bases and J lost 3, with 9 bases in between. CDR1 is SGHDT, CDR2 YYEEEE, per germline. The CDR3 totals 13 residues. The CDR3 nucleotides read TGTGCCAGCAGCGCCACGGGGACAGATACGCAGTATTTT. It translates to CASSATGTDTQYF.

The sample holds a few counts of this clone. CDR3 sequence (DNA): TGTGCCAGCAAGTCAGGGTTTAGCAATCAGCCCCAGCATTTT. Protein product: CASKSGFSNQPQHF. This chain uses TRBV2 with TRBJ1-5; TRBD1 might be the D (5 bases). Trimming shortened V by 7 bases and J by 0 bases, and 10 bases separated the two germline ends. Germline CDR1 is SNHLY and CDR2 is FYNNEI. The CDR3 length is 14 residues. The whole variable domain, remainder taken from reference TRBV2 and TRBJ1-5, is EPEVTQTPSHQVTQMGQEVILRCVPISNHLYFYWYRQILGQKVEFLVSFYNNEISEKSEIFDDQFSVERPDGSNFTLKIRSTKLEDSAMYFCASKSGFSNQPQHFGDGTRLSIL.

The chain combines TRBV4-1 with TRBJ2-7; 7 nucleotides align to TRBD1. The junction had 15 bases not matched to a gene; V was cut back by 1 base and J by 3 bases. CDR3 length: 18 amino acids. Germline CDR1 MGHRA, CDR2 YSYEKL. The CDR3 nucleotides are TGCGCCAGCAGCCAAGCAAGGTGGGAACAGGGGATACGCTACGAGCAGTACTTC. It is translated as CASSQARWEQGIRYEQYF.

V usage is TRBV6-1 and J usage is TRBJ2-7, with TRBD1 as a possible D gene (6 bases). Germline loops: CDR1 MNHNS, CDR2 SASEGT. The CDR3 loop spans 15 amino acids. V was cut by 1 base and J by 1 base, with 11 bases left in between. The chain's CDR3 is CASSEEGHVSYEQYF. CDR3 DNA sequence: TGTGCCAGCAGTGAAGAGGGACACGTATCCTACGAGCAGTACTTC.

The chain recombines TRBV5-6 with TRBJ1-1; 8 nucleotides line up with TRBD1. V shed 4 bases, J shed 8 bases, and the junction held 7 bases outside the gene matches. The CDR3 has 13 amino acids. Per germline, CDR1 SGHDT and CDR2 YYEEEE. DNA of the CDR3: TGTGCCAGCAGCGCATACGGGACAGGAGAAGCTTTCTTT. It yields the protein CASSAYGTGEAFF.

The chain carries TRBV28 and TRBJ1-2; 7 nucleotides agree with TRBD1. The CDR3 is made up of 13 amino acids. The J segment lost 3 bases and the V segment lost 6 bases, leaving 4 bases of the junction unmatched. Germline-derived CDR1 and CDR2 are MDHEN and SYDVKM. CDR3: CASRVGQHYGYTF. CDR3 in DNA: TGTGCCAGCAGAGTGGGACAGCACTATGGCTACACCTTC.